The 23 T cell receptor beta chains in this list originate from one sample, sequenced in a study of T cell repertoires in cytomegalovirus infection. TCRdb independently ran MiXCR on the reads; one entry per CDR3 protein. The table records about 150,000 distinct CDR3 sequences, roughly 18% of them present only once. The sample was CD8+ T cells from PBMCs. These receptors were obtained from a human donor in good health (CMV status not recorded). Some clones in this sample may be carry-over from other donors' samples.

This clonotype turned up a few times. V gene TRBV7-2 combines with J gene TRBJ2-5; maybe TRBD2 (7 bases). Deletions cut 4 bases from V and 11 bases from J, with 20 bases between. The V gene's germline CDR1 is SGHTA and CDR2 FQGNSA. This CDR3 is built from 14 residues. The chain's CDR3 is CASSSDAGAMEQYF. In DNA form, the CDR3 reads TGTGCCAGCAGCTCCGACGCGGGGGCCATGGAACAGTACTTC.

V and J are TRBV11-2 and TRBJ2-7, with TRBD2 matching over 11 bases. J gave up 2 bases and V 3 bases, and 3 bases lay outside the gene matches. Per the germline V gene, CDR1 is SGHAT and CDR2 is FQNNGV. The CDR3 length is 15 residues. CDR3 amino acids: CASSLTSGNTYEQYF. DNA for the CDR3: TGTGCCAGCAGCTTGACTAGCGGGAACACCTACGAGCAGTACTTC.

This clonotype was counted only a few times. The chain has TRBV29-1 and TRBJ1-2; the D is unclear. This CDR3 spans 13 amino acids. Between the trimmed V and J ends, which lost 5 bases and 3 bases, there was a span of 13 bases. Germline CDR1 SQVTM, CDR2 ANQGSEA. This chain's CDR3 is CSVYRSRYYGYTF. CDR3 DNA sequence: TGCAGCGTTTACAGATCAAGATACTATGGCTACACCTTC. Full variable domain (remainder filled in from reference TRBV29-1 and TRBJ1-2): SAVISQKPSRDICQRGTSLTIQCQVDSQVTMMFWYRQQPGQSLTLIATANQGSEATYESGFVIDKFPISRPNLTFSTLTVSNMSPEDSSIYLCSVYRSRYYGYTFGSGTRLTVV.

V usage is TRBV11-2 and J usage is TRBJ2-3, with a weak D call TRBD2 (6 bases). Trimming left V 3 bases short and J 4 bases short, with 23 bases between. The germline CDR1 and CDR2 sequences are SGHAT and FQNNGV. This CDR3 region has 18 residues. The CDR3: CASSLRHHDGGNPDTQYF. For the CDR3, the DNA is TGTGCCAGCAGCTTGCGCCACCACGATGGCGGGAACCCAGATACGCAGTATTTT.

The chain combines TRBV27 with TRBJ2-5; tentatively, D is TRBD1 (5 bases). Trimming shortened V by 2 bases and J by 5 bases, and 12 bases separated the two germline ends. The CDR3 sequence is 14 residues long. The germline gives CDR1 MNHEY, CDR2 SMNVEV (reference sequence). The CDR3: CASSLQGISETQYF. The DNA for the CDR3 is TGTGCCAGCAGTTTACAGGGAATCTCGGAGACCCAGTACTTC.

This clonotype has a handful of counts. This chain uses TRBV12-5 with TRBJ2-2; 12 bases fit TRBD2. This CDR3 has 19 amino acids. Germline V gene data show CDR1 as LGHNT and CDR2 as FRNRAP. V lost 0 bases, J lost 3 bases, and 8 bases stayed unmatched. CDR3 bases: TGTGCTAGTGGTTTGGTGCCTAGCGGGAGGGACTACTACACCGGGGAGCTGTTTTTT. The encoded protein is CASGLVPSGRDYYTGELFF.

V and J are TRBV7-9 and TRBJ2-7; 10 bases agree with TRBD2. Germline V gene data show CDR1 as SEHNR and CDR2 as FQNEAQ (reference sequence). The CDR3 contains 15 residues. V shed 2 bases and J 7 bases; nucleotides not matched to a gene: 8. The CDR3 bases are TGTGCCAGCAGCTTAACCGGCGGACTAGCGGTAGAGCAGTACTTC. Protein sequence: CASSLTGGLAVEQYF.

V usage is TRBV7-6 and J usage is TRBJ1-3; D is perhaps TRBD1 (5 bases). CDR1 is SGHVS and CDR2 is FNYEAQ in the germline V gene. CDR3 size: 15 residues. V was shortened by 5 bases and J by 2 bases, with 13 bases between the two germline ends. CDR3 nucleotides: TGTGCCAGCAGCCCGGGGCAGGGCACTGGAAACACCATATATTTT. Protein product: CASSPGQGTGNTIYF.

A few counts support this clonotype. The rearrangement joins TRBV12-3 or TRBV12-4 to TRBJ2-7; D gene ambiguous. The V end was cut by 5 bases, the J end by 0 bases, with 11 bases between. The CDR3 runs 14 residues. The CDR3, as DNA: TGTGCCAGCAGTCCCAGATCCTCCTCCTACGAGCAGTACTTC. Protein: CASSPRSSSYEQYF.

Concerning this clonotype itself: A much larger clone lies one base from this, so it may be a read error. The V call is TRBV7-2, the J call TRBJ1-1; no clear D. Germline V lookup: CDR1 SGHTA, CDR2 FQGNSA. The CDR3 is 13 amino acids. Trimming took off 3 bases at V and 2 bases at J, with 7 bases between the two ends. The chain's CDR3 is CASSFEINTEAFF. DNA for the CDR3: TGTGCCAGCAGCTTTGAGATAAACACTGAAGCTTTCTTT.

This clonotype was detected only once. This chain connects TRBV7-9 to TRBJ2-5, with D tentatively TRBD1 (6 bases). Trimming took off 2 bases at V and 5 bases at J, with 9 bases between the two ends. CDR3 size: 13 residues. The germline V gene encodes CDR1 SEHNR and CDR2 FQNEAQ (reference sequence). CDR3 amino acids: CASSLRTAETQYF. As DNA, the CDR3 is TGTGCCAGCAGCTTACGGACAGCGGAGACCCAGTACTTC.

Remarks on this clonotype: This may be a read error, as it is one base from a much larger clone. This sequence joins TRBV7-9 and TRBJ1-5; D is possibly TRBD1 (5 bases). V was cut by 3 bases and J by 6 bases, with 6 bases left in between. This CDR3 region has 12 residues. CDR1 and CDR2 from the germline V gene are SEHNR and FQNEAQ (reference sequence). DNA of the CDR3: TGTGCCAGCAGCTTTGGGGGTCAGCCCCAGCATTTT. Translating gives CASSFGGQPQHF.

This clonotype was observed many times. CDR3 nucleotides: TGTGCCAGCAGCGAATCTCTGGGACGACAAGAGACCCAGTACTTC. Protein: CASSESLGRQETQYF. The rearrangement uses TRBV7-2 and TRBJ2-5; D assignment may be TRBD1 or TRBD2 (5 bases each). This CDR3 is built from 15 residues. The ends were cut back, 5 bases at V and 2 bases at J, with 15 bases in the middle. Germline lookup yields CDR1 SGHTA and CDR2 FQGNSA.

In this sample, this clonotype turned up a few times. The chain joins TRBV28 to TRBJ2-7; 12 bases line up with TRBD2. The J segment lost 5 bases and the V segment lost 11 bases, leaving 13 bases of the junction unmatched. In germline, CDR1 is MDHEN, CDR2 SYDVKM. This CDR3 is built from 15 residues. The CDR3 DNA sequence: TGTGCCTCCTTCACCCCCCGACTAGCGGGAGACGAGCAGTACTTC. Protein: CASFTPRLAGDEQYF.

In its sample, this clonotype was seen a few times. The chain is built from TRBV28 and TRBJ2-1; D is unresolved. V was trimmed by 8 bases and J by 8 bases, leaving 19 bases between them. CDR3 length: 14 residues. Germline CDR1 and CDR2: MDHEN and SYDVKM. The CDR3 spells CASRSVPTWDEQFF. The CDR3, as DNA: TGTGCCAGCCGGTCAGTCCCGACATGGGATGAGCAGTTCTTC. Filled out from reference TRBV28 and TRBJ2-1, the complete variable domain reads DVKVTQSSRYLVKRTGEKVFLECVQDMDHENMFWYRQDPGLGLRLIYFSYDVKMKEKGDIPEGYSVSREKKERFSLILESASTNQTSMYLCASRSVPTWDEQFFGPGTRLTVL.

The rearrangement uses TRBV28 and TRBJ2-1; TRBD2 might be the D (6 bases). The CDR3 covers 15 residues. CDR1 is MDHEN, CDR2 SYDVKM, per germline. V was pared by 5 bases and J by 6 bases, with 17 bases between. CDR3 in DNA: TGTGCCAGCAGTGATAGCGGAAGGGCGATCAATGAGCAGTTCTTC. Its translation: CASSDSGRAINEQFF.

The chain's CDR3 is CASSSWIQDGYEKLFF. DNA for the CDR3: TGTGCCAGCAGTTCCTGGATTCAGGATGGGTATGAAAAACTGTTTTTT. This chain uses TRBV7-9 with TRBJ1-4; D call uncertain. V dropped 6 bases and J dropped 6 bases, with 20 bases sitting between them. Germline loops: CDR1 SEHNR, CDR2 FQNEAQ (reference sequence). The CDR3 extends over 16 amino acids.

In its sample, this clonotype was seen a few times. V gene TRBV7-2 combines with J gene TRBJ1-5; D is uncertain. The V gene lost 1 base and the J gene lost 3 bases, with 10 bases spanning the gap. Germline V gene lookup returns CDR1 SGHTA and CDR2 FQGNSA. This CDR3 has 15 residues. CDR3 nucleotide sequence: TGTGCCAGCAGCTTAGAGGCGGACGACAATCAGCCCCAGCATTTT. As protein: CASSLEADDNQPQHF.

The chain links TRBV6-2 or TRBV6-3 to TRBJ1-5, with D possibly TRBD1 on 6 matching bases. The V gene's germline CDR1 is MNHEY and CDR2 SVGEGT. V was pared by 0 bases and J by 6 bases, with 12 bases between. This CDR3 is built from 15 residues. The CDR3 coding sequence is TGTGCCAGCAGTTACTCGTCGGGGGCGCGTCAGCCCCAGCATTTT. It translates to CASSYSSGARQPQHF.

This clonotype was observed a few times. This chain joins TRBV14 and TRBJ2-1; 7 nucleotides align to TRBD1. The trim removed 2 bases at V and 2 bases at J, leaving 3 bases unmatched. CDR3 length: 15 amino acids. CDR1 and CDR2 from the germline V gene are SGHDN and FVKESK. The CDR3 region has the DNA TGTGCCAGCAGCCAATACAGGGGCCCCTACAATGAGCAGTTCTTC. It translates to CASSQYRGPYNEQFF.

In nucleotides, the CDR3 is TGTGCCAGCAGTTATACAGGGGCCGGGGCCAACGTCCTGACTTTC. Protein: CASSYTGAGANVLTF. The chain carries TRBV6-2 or TRBV6-3 and TRBJ2-6; 7 nucleotides match TRBD1. J was trimmed by 4 bases and V by 3 bases; bases with no gene match: 3. The germline gives CDR1 MNHEY, CDR2 SVGEGT. CDR3 length: 15 residues.

This chain uses TRBV12-3 or TRBV12-4 with TRBJ1-2; 7 bases agree with TRBD1. The CDR3 sequence is 13 residues long. With 7 bases clipped from V and 4 bases from J, the junction kept 6 bases outside the gene matches. The CDR3 DNA is TGTGCCAGCAAAGGACAGGAGATCTATGGCTACACCTTC. Translated: CASKGQEIYGYTF.

This chain links TRBV12-3 or TRBV12-4 with TRBJ2-6; no firm D call. The CDR3 extends over 14 amino acids. Trimming left V 6 bases short and J 4 bases short, with 10 bases between. CDR3 protein: CASRVGSGANVLTF. In nucleotides, the CDR3 is TGTGCCAGCAGAGTGGGTTCCGGGGCCAACGTCCTGACTTTC.